These T cell receptor beta chains were read from a single sample in a study of blood T cells in healthy people across ages. TCRdb re-analysed the 5' RACE reads in MiXCR, keeping a single row per CDR3 protein. There are roughly 800,000 distinct CDR3 sequences in the sample; about three fifths occur only once, and around 22% lies in the top ten. Material for sequencing was blood. The receptors derive from a young man in good health. Both conserved end residues are part of each CDR3. The order of the fields is J gene, D gene, clone size, V gene, CDR3 DNA, CDR3 protein. D genes are given only for firm matches. A row's size may be missing; if present it is once, few, many or a size class.

J: TRBJ2-1
D: -
size: -
V: TRBV29-1
DNA: TGCAGCGTTGATGGCGGGAGACAGGGCAATGAGCAGTTCTTC
CDR3: CSVDGGRQGNEQFF

J: TRBJ2-7
D: -
size: -
V: TRBV20-1
DNA: TGCAGTGCTAGCCGGGACATCGACTACGAGCAGTACTTC
CDR3: CSASRDIDYEQYF

J: TRBJ2-4
D: -
size: -
V: TRBV7-9
DNA: TGTGCCAGCAGCTTAGGTACAGGGCGTAGGAACATTCAGTACTTC
CDR3: CASSLGTGRRNIQYF

J: TRBJ2-7
D: -
size: few
V: TRBV4-2
DNA: TGTGCCAGCAGCCAGGGGGTGGGCGGTGGCTACGAGCAGTACTTC
CDR3: CASSQGVGGGYEQYF

J: TRBJ1-5
D: -
size: -
V: TRBV6-5
DNA: TGTGCCAGCAGTAAAACAGGGACGAATCAGCCCCAGCATTTT
CDR3: CASSKTGTNQPQHF

J: TRBJ2-7
D: -
size: -
V: TRBV27
DNA: TGTGCCAGCAGTCCGTGGGCCCCTACCATGTACGAGCAGTACTTC
CDR3: CASSPWAPTMYEQYF

J: TRBJ2-4
D: -
size: few
V: TRBV28
DNA: TGTGCCAGCAGTCGGAGGGAAGGCAAAAACATTCAGTACTTC
CDR3: CASSRREGKNIQYF

J: TRBJ2-1
D: TRBD2
size: -
V: TRBV20-1
DNA: TGCAGTGCTAGAGTCGCTAGCGGGGGGGCAGGGCAGGGCAATGAGCAGTTCTTC
CDR3: CSARVASGGAGQGNEQFF

J: TRBJ2-5
D: TRBD2
size: -
V: TRBV10-3
DNA: TGTGCCATCAGTGAGTCAACTAGCGGGAGGCCCCGCCAAGAGACCCAGTACTTC
CDR3: CAISESTSGRPRQETQYF

J: TRBJ2-6
D: TRBD2
size: -
V: TRBV11-2
DNA: TGTGCCAGCAGCCAGATAGCGGGTCGCCCCGGGGCCAACGTCCTGACTTTC
CDR3: CASSQIAGRPGANVLTF

J: TRBJ2-7
D: TRBD1
size: -
V: TRBV12-3/TRBV12-4
DNA: TGTGCCAGCAGGGACAGGGGGCGGGAGCAGTACTTC
CDR3: CASRDRGREQYF

J: TRBJ2-3
D: TRBD2
size: -
V: TRBV11-2
DNA: TGTGCCAGCAGCACCACTAGCGGGACGAAATTGAGGCAGTATTTT
CDR3: CASSTTSGTKLRQYF

J: TRBJ1-5
D: -
size: -
V: TRBV28
DNA: TGTGCCAGCAGTTTAGTGGCAGGGTGGCAGCCCCAGCATTTT
CDR3: CASSLVAGWQPQHF

J: TRBJ2-5
D: -
size: -
V: TRBV7-2
DNA: TGTGCCAGCAGCTTAATCGCGGGACCTTCACAAGAGACCCAGTACTTC
CDR3: CASSLIAGPSQETQYF

J: TRBJ1-2
D: -
size: -
V: TRBV16
DNA: TGTGCCAGCAGCCAAATTACAGGCCAGGAGCGCACCTTC
CDR3: CASSQITGQERTF

J: TRBJ2-7
D: TRBD1
size: -
V: TRBV6-2/TRBV6-3
DNA: TGTGCCAGCAGTGACGACAGGGGATACGAGCAGTACTTC
CDR3: CASSDDRGYEQYF

J: TRBJ2-1
D: -
size: few
V: TRBV3-1
DNA: TGTGCCAGCGCGGGACAAAACAATGAGCAGTTCTTC
CDR3: CASAGQNNEQFF

J: TRBJ1-2
D: -
size: -
V: TRBV29-1
DNA: TGCAGCGTAGCCGCGGGGGACTATGGCTACACCTTC
CDR3: CSVAAGDYGYTF

J: TRBJ1-5
D: -
size: -
V: TRBV20-1
DNA: TGCAGTGCTAGACATACGGGGGGCAATCAGCCCCAGCATTTT
CDR3: CSARHTGGNQPQHF

J: TRBJ1-6
D: -
size: once
V: TRBV12-3/TRBV12-4
DNA: TGTGCCAGCAGTTTGATTGAGGGATCACCCCTCCACTTT
CDR3: CASSLIEGSPLHF

J: TRBJ1-2
D: -
size: -
V: TRBV6-4
DNA: TGTGCCAGCAGTGACCGGGACGGGGATTGGAATGGCTACACCTTC
CDR3: CASSDRDGDWNGYTF

J: TRBJ1-2
D: -
size: -
V: TRBV7-9
DNA: TGTGCCAGCAGCTCCAGGCCGGAGCTACTTCGGGGCTACACCTTC
CDR3: CASSSRPELLRGYTF

J: TRBJ2-1
D: -
size: few
V: TRBV29-1
DNA: TGCAGCGTTGAGGAGGACAATGAGCAGTTCTTC
CDR3: CSVEEDNEQFF

J: TRBJ2-5
D: -
size: few
V: TRBV7-2
DNA: TGTGCCAGCAGCTTAGTCGGGGCTGAGTACTTC
CDR3: CASSLVGAEYF

J: TRBJ2-5
D: -
size: -
V: TRBV20-1
DNA: TGCAGTGCTAGAGCCCCCGCCCGGGGGAGGCAAGAGACCCAGTACTTC
CDR3: CSARAPARGRQETQYF

J: TRBJ2-2
D: TRBD1
size: -
V: TRBV15
DNA: TGTGCCACCAGCGGCGGGACAGGGGGCTTAGCCGGGGAGCTGTTTTTT
CDR3: CATSGGTGGLAGELFF

J: TRBJ2-5
D: -
size: few
V: TRBV10-3
DNA: TGTGCCATCAGTGATCATAATGAAGAGACCCAGTACTTC
CDR3: CAISDHNEETQYF

J: TRBJ2-7
D: -
size: -
V: TRBV6-5
DNA: TGTGCCAGCAGTTACTCGAATCCGGTTTCGTGGGTGGGATCTAAGCCCTACGAGCAGTACTTC
CDR3: CASSYSNPVSWVGSKPYEQYF

J: TRBJ1-2
D: -
size: -
V: TRBV12-3/TRBV12-4
DNA: TGTGCCAGCAGTTTGGGATGGGGTCTAGGGTATGGCTACACCTTC
CDR3: CASSLGWGLGYGYTF

J: TRBJ1-6
D: -
size: -
V: TRBV2
DNA: TGTGCCAGCAGTAGTGGAGGCTCCTATAATTCACCCCTCCACTTT
CDR3: CASSSGGSYNSPLHF

J: TRBJ1-4
D: -
size: once
V: TRBV7-9
DNA: TGTGCCAGCAGCTTAGCAGATGGTTTAAGGACAACTAATGAAAAACTGTTTTTT
CDR3: CASSLADGLRTTNEKLFF

J: TRBJ2-5
D: -
size: few
V: TRBV18
DNA: TGTGCCAGCTCACCTACGAATGGGGAGACCCAGTACTTC
CDR3: CASSPTNGETQYF

J: TRBJ2-2
D: -
size: -
V: TRBV7-9
DNA: TGTGCCAGTCAGTCCGGGGAGCTGTTTTTT
CDR3: CASQSGELFF

J: TRBJ2-7
D: -
size: -
V: TRBV7-6
DNA: TGTGCCAGCAGCTTAGGCTCCGGACCCGGCAGGGGGAGGTACGAGCAGTACTTC
CDR3: CASSLGSGPGRGRYEQYF

J: TRBJ2-5
D: -
size: -
V: TRBV6-1
DNA: TGTGCCAGCAGCCGAATGGGAGAGACCCAGTACTTC
CDR3: CASSRMGETQYF